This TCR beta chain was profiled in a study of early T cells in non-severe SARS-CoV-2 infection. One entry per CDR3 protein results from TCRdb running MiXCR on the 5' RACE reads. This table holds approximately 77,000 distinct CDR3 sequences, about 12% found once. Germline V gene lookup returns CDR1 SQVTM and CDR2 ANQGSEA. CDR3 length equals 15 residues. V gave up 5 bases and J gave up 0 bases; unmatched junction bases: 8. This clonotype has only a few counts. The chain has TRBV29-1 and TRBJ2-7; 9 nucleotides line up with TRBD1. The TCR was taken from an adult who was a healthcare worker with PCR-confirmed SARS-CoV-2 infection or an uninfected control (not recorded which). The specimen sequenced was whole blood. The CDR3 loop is CSVTLTGQGSYEQYF. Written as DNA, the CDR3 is TGCAGCGTTACACTAACGGGACAGGGCTCCTACGAGCAGTACTTC.